These T cell receptor beta chains were read from a single sample in a study of T-cell memory formation after mild COVID-19. TCRdb ran MiXCR on the 5' RACE reads and lists one entry per CDR3 protein. The sample consists of 390,000 or so distinct CDR3 sequences, approximately 16% of them appearing once. Sequenced: PBMCs or a T cell subset sorted from them (not recorded which). Receptors originate from a man aged 18-30 years who had mild COVID-19 (a few samples of this study predate the infection). Cell type and time point are not known. Both conserved end residues are part of each CDR3. A D gene is named only where the DNA matches it firmly. Clone sizes are given selectively: once, few, many, or a class where the clone is expanded.

D: -
J: TRBJ2-5
V: TRBV29-1
size: -
CDR3: CSVGRGGSEETQYF
DNA: TGCAGCGTTGGGCGGGGTGGTTCGGAAGAGACCCAGTACTTC

D: TRBD2
J: TRBJ2-5
V: TRBV7-2
size: many
CDR3: CASSFAGDETQYF
DNA: TGTGCCAGCAGCTTTGCGGGGGATGAGACCCAGTACTTC

D: -
J: TRBJ1-3
V: TRBV7-9
size: few
CDR3: CASRASSGNTIYF
DNA: TGTGCCAGCAGAGCGAGCTCTGGAAACACCATATATTTT

D: -
J: TRBJ1-1
V: TRBV12-3/TRBV12-4
size: few
CDR3: CASSWGPTEAFF
DNA: TGTGCCAGCAGTTGGGGGCCCACTGAAGCTTTCTTT

D: -
J: TRBJ2-7
V: TRBV7-6
size: -
CDR3: CASSLATVGSYEQYF
DNA: TGTGCCAGCAGCTTAGCCACGGTAGGCTCCTACGAGCAGTACTTC

D: -
J: TRBJ2-5
V: TRBV25-1
size: few
CDR3: CASRFPGQETQYF
DNA: TGTGCCAGCAGGTTTCCGGGTCAGGAGACCCAGTACTTC

D: -
J: TRBJ2-7
V: TRBV24-1
size: -
CDR3: CATPRRWWEPYEQYF
DNA: TGTGCCACCCCACGACGTTGGTGGGAACCCTACGAGCAGTACTTC

D: -
J: TRBJ2-5
V: TRBV6-2/TRBV6-3
size: few
CDR3: CASGLGTQETQYF
DNA: TGTGCCAGCGGTTTGGGGACGCAGGAGACCCAGTACTTC

D: -
J: TRBJ2-3
V: TRBV24-1
size: -
CDR3: CATGWGQGDTQYF
DNA: TGTGCCACGGGCTGGGGGCAGGGAGATACGCAGTATTTT

D: -
J: TRBJ2-7
V: TRBV7-3
size: -
CDR3: CASSVARDAAYEQYF
DNA: TGTGCCAGCAGCGTAGCCCGGGACGCCGCCTACGAGCAGTACTTC

D: -
J: TRBJ1-2
V: TRBV6-6
size: -
CDR3: CASSYPLGGGYTF
DNA: TGTGCCAGCAGTTACCCTTTGGGGGGAGGCTACACCTTC

D: TRBD2
J: TRBJ2-3
V: TRBV6-5
size: -
CDR3: CASGKGLAGSTDTQYF
DNA: TGTGCCAGCGGTAAAGGGCTAGCGGGGAGCACAGATACGCAGTATTTT

D: -
J: TRBJ2-5
V: TRBV7-2
size: few
CDR3: CASSLSEGRETQYF
DNA: TGTGCCAGCAGCTTATCCGAAGGGCGAGAGACCCAGTACTTC

D: -
J: TRBJ2-2
V: TRBV28
size: few
CDR3: CASKGVTGELFF
DNA: TGTGCCAGCAAGGGAGTCACCGGGGAGCTGTTTTTT

D: -
J: TRBJ1-1
V: TRBV27
size: few
CDR3: CATWRGGAEAFF
DNA: TGTGCTACGTGGCGCGGGGGCGCTGAAGCTTTCTTT

D: -
J: TRBJ1-2
V: TRBV15
size: -
CDR3: CATSRDFGLTAVLTGYTF
DNA: TGTGCCACCAGCAGAGACTTTGGGCTGACAGCCGTACTGACGGGCTACACCTTC

D: TRBD1
J: TRBJ2-7
V: TRBV20-1
size: many
CDR3: CSAGTGSYEQYF
DNA: TGCAGTGCCGGGACAGGGTCCTACGAGCAGTACTTC

D: -
J: TRBJ1-2
V: TRBV5-5
size: -
CDR3: CASSLEWGSYGYTF
DNA: TGTGCCAGCAGCTTGGAATGGGGGAGCTATGGCTACACCTTC

D: -
J: TRBJ1-2
V: TRBV9
size: -
CDR3: CASSRTGDANYGYTF
DNA: TGTGCCAGCTCTCGTACGGGGGACGCTAACTATGGCTACACCTTC

D: -
J: TRBJ2-2
V: TRBV30
size: -
CDR3: CAWSVDLLLELFF
DNA: TGTGCCTGGAGTGTAGATTTACTCCTGGAGCTGTTTTTT

D: TRBD1
J: TRBJ1-1
V: TRBV6-5
size: -
CDR3: CASSSRVTGGTEAFF
DNA: TGTGCCAGCAGTTCCCGGGTGACAGGGGGCACTGAAGCTTTCTTT

D: -
J: TRBJ2-5
V: TRBV5-1
size: -
CDR3: CASSHLRETQYF
DNA: TGCGCCAGCAGCCACCTACGGGAGACCCAGTACTTC

D: TRBD1
J: TRBJ2-3
V: TRBV10-1
size: -
CDR3: CASSESPGQSFTDTQYF
DNA: TGCGCCAGCAGTGAGTCACCGGGACAGTCATTCACAGATACGCAGTATTTT

D: TRBD1
J: TRBJ1-1
V: TRBV29-1
size: -
CDR3: CSVAGQGAVEAFF
DNA: TGCAGCGTTGCGGGACAGGGGGCGGTTGAAGCTTTCTTT

D: TRBD1
J: TRBJ1-5
V: TRBV9
size: few
CDR3: CASSVGQTEGPQHF
DNA: TGTGCCAGCAGCGTGGGACAGACAGAGGGGCCCCAGCATTTT

D: TRBD1
J: TRBJ1-1
V: TRBV7-8
size: many
CDR3: CASRGQGVLITEAFF
DNA: TGTGCCAGCAGGGGACAGGGGGTGCTGATCACTGAAGCTTTCTTT

D: -
J: TRBJ2-1
V: TRBV7-2
size: few
CDR3: CASSLYGHVSYNEQFF
DNA: TGTGCCAGCAGCTTATACGGGCACGTCTCCTACAATGAGCAGTTCTTC

D: TRBD2
J: TRBJ2-7
V: TRBV7-8
size: few
CDR3: CASSRTSPGYEQYF
DNA: TGTGCCAGCAGCCGGACTAGCCCCGGCTACGAGCAGTACTTC

D: -
J: TRBJ2-5
V: TRBV2
size: few
CDR3: CASSLPGRPSKETQYF
DNA: TGTGCCAGCAGTCTCCCAGGACGCCCGAGTAAAGAGACCCAGTACTTC

D: -
J: TRBJ2-4
V: TRBV5-1
size: few
CDR3: CASSFSGTPINIQYF
DNA: TGCGCCAGCAGCTTTTCCGGGACTCCGATAAACATTCAGTACTTC

D: TRBD2
J: TRBJ2-1
V: TRBV9
size: few
CDR3: CASSPMFGAGGLNEQFF
DNA: TGTGCCAGCAGCCCCATGTTTGGCGCGGGAGGTCTTAATGAGCAGTTCTTC

D: -
J: TRBJ2-4
V: TRBV5-1
size: -
CDR3: CASSHPEAWNIQYF
DNA: TGCGCCAGCAGCCACCCTGAGGCGTGGAACATTCAGTACTTC

D: -
J: TRBJ2-7
V: TRBV20-1
size: -
CDR3: CSARDMAGADFYEQYF
DNA: TGCAGTGCTAGAGATATGGCGGGGGCGGATTTCTACGAGCAGTACTTC

D: -
J: TRBJ2-4
V: TRBV11-2
size: -
CDR3: CASSSSIAAAKNIQYF
DNA: TGTGCCAGCAGCTCCAGTATAGCGGCAGCCAAAAACATTCAGTACTTC

D: TRBD1
J: TRBJ1-3
V: TRBV15
size: -
CDR3: CATSSRTGAGNTIYF
DNA: TGTGCAACCAGCAGTCGAACAGGGGCTGGAAACACCATATATTTT

D: -
J: TRBJ1-4
V: TRBV2
size: -
CDR3: CASSMGRGEKLFF
DNA: TGTGCCAGCAGTATGGGCCGCGGAGAAAAACTGTTTTTT

D: TRBD2
J: TRBJ2-5
V: TRBV7-8
size: few
CDR3: CASSERVGGTIQETQYF
DNA: TGTGCCAGCAGCGAGCGGGTAGGCGGGACTATCCAAGAGACCCAGTACTTC

D: TRBD2
J: TRBJ2-1
V: TRBV6-2/TRBV6-3
size: -
CDR3: CASSRGGTYYNEQFF
DNA: TGTGCCAGCAGCCGCGGGGGGACGTACTACAATGAGCAGTTCTTC

D: -
J: TRBJ2-5
V: TRBV15
size: -
CDR3: CATSRARRETQYF
DNA: TGTGCCACCAGCAGAGCTAGGCGCGAGACCCAGTACTTC

D: -
J: TRBJ2-3
V: TRBV18
size: -
CDR3: CASSPLAPNTDTQYF
DNA: TGTGCCAGCTCACCACTAGCGCCGAACACAGATACGCAGTATTTT